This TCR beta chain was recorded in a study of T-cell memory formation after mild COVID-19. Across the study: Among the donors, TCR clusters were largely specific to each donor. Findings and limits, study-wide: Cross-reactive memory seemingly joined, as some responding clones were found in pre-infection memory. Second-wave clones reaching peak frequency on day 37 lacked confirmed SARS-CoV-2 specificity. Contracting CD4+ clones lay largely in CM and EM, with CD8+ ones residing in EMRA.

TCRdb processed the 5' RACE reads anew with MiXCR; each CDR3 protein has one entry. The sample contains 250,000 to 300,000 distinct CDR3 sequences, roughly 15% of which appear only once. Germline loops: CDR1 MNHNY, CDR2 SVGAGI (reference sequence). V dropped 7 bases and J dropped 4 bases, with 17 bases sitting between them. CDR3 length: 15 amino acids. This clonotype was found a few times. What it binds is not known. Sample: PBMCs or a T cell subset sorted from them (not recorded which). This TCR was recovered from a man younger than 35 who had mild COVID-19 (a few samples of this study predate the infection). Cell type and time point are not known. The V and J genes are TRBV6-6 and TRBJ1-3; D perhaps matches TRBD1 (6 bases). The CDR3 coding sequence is TGTGCCAGCATCCAGACACAGGGTGCCGGAAACACCATATATTTT. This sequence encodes CASIQTQGAGNTIYF.